The 32 T cell receptor beta chains listed next were all sequenced from one sample in a study of T cells after yellow fever vaccination. TCRdb redid the calling of the 5' RACE reads with MiXCR, one entry per CDR3 protein. The sample holds about 160,000 distinct CDR3 sequences, around 7.3% seen once. Material: CD4+ T cells sorted from PBMCs, obtained about 5 days after the first yellow fever vaccination. The receptor source for this set is a man younger than 35 who received the YFV17D yellow fever vaccine.

This chain connects TRBV24-1 to TRBJ2-1; either TRBD1 or TRBD2 may supply D (5 bases each). Trimming cost V 4 bases and J 6 bases, with 9 bases left between them. CDR1 is KGHDR, CDR2 SFDVKD, per germline. This CDR3 contains 13 residues. CDR3 sequence reads: CATSDGDLNEQFF. Here the CDR3 DNA reads TGTGCCACCAGTGACGGGGACCTCAATGAGCAGTTCTTC.

This clonotype was found many times. The V call is TRBV5-1, the J call TRBJ2-5; maybe TRBD2 (6 bases). The CDR3 spans 15 residues. Trimming shortened V by 6 bases and J by 2 bases, and 17 bases separated the two germline ends. The germline gives CDR1 SGHRS, CDR2 YFSETQ. CDR3 DNA: TGCGCCAGCACGATGACACTAGCAGCTCAAGAGACCCAGTACTTC. Amino acid sequence: CASTMTLAAQETQYF.

Many counts were recorded for this clonotype. The rearrangement joins TRBV6-6 to TRBJ2-5; D not certain. Trimming stripped 1 base from V and 1 base from J, with 4 bases between. CDR1 is MNHNY, CDR2 SVGAGI, per germline (reference sequence). The CDR3 loop spans 13 amino acids. CDR3 loop: CASSYWTQETQYF. The CDR3 coding sequence is TGTGCCAGCAGTTACTGGACCCAAGAGACCCAGTACTTC.

This clonotype was recorded at least ten times. V usage is TRBV6-5 and J usage is TRBJ1-5; TRBD1 is a possible D gene (6 bases). V lost 3 bases, J lost 6 bases, and 12 bases lay in between. The CDR3 runs 14 residues. Germline CDR1 and CDR2: MNHEY and SVGAGI. CDR3 DNA sequence: TGTGCCAGCAGTTATAGGAGGGGGGGTCAGCCCCAGCATTTT. Protein: CASSYRRGGQPQHF.

This clonotype was counted only a few times. This chain connects TRBV7-8 to TRBJ1-4; no clear D gene. The CDR3 is 13 amino acids. Germline CDR1 and CDR2: SGHVS and FQNEAQ. V was trimmed by 5 bases and J by 8 bases, leaving 12 bases between them. For the CDR3, the DNA is TGTGCCAGCAGCCCTATCTCGCGGGAAAAACTGTTTTTT. This translates into CASSPISREKLFF. The complete variable domain, with remaining parts taken from reference TRBV7-8 and TRBJ1-4, reads GAGVSQSPRYKVAKRGQDVALRCDPISGHVSLFWYQQALGQGPEFLTYFQNEAQLDKSGLPSDRFFAERPEGSVSTLKIQRTQQEDSAVYLCASSPISREKLFFGSGTQLSVL.

This clonotype has only a few counts. The chain employs TRBV11-2 and TRBJ2-2; D gene uncertain. Germline V lookup: CDR1 SGHAT, CDR2 FQNNGV. This CDR3 has 15 amino acids. Trimming cost V 5 bases and J 2 bases, with 12 bases left between them. The CDR3 spells CASSLMVLNTGELFF. CDR3 sequence (DNA): TGTGCCAGCAGCCTGATGGTTCTTAACACCGGGGAGCTGTTTTTT.

The chain links TRBV6-6 to TRBJ2-2; possibly TRBD1 for D (5 bases). CDR1 and CDR2 (germline): MNHNY, SVGAGI (reference sequence). The length of the CDR3 is 14 residues. The V gene lost 8 bases and the J gene lost 5 bases, with 15 bases spanning the gap. In nucleotides, the CDR3 is TGTGCCAGCGGTTCAGGGTTCGGTACCGGGGAGCTGTTTTTT. Protein sequence: CASGSGFGTGELFF.

This sequence joins TRBV10-1 and TRBJ2-3; D gene uncertain. The V end was cut by 2 bases, the J end by 6 bases, with 6 bases between. This CDR3 comprises 12 residues. The germline V gene encodes CDR1 WNHNN and CDR2 SYGVQD (reference sequence). CDR3 sequence reads: CASSENSDTQYF. DNA for the CDR3: TGCGCCAGCAGTGAGAACTCTGATACGCAGTATTTT.

Ten or more counts support this clonotype. The chain has TRBV6-2 or TRBV6-3 and TRBJ2-5, with D perhaps assigned TRBD1 or TRBD2 (6 bases each). Trimming took 5 bases from V and 4 from J, leaving 11 bases between them. The CDR3 extends over 13 amino acids. Germline CDR1 and CDR2: MNHEY and SVGEGT. CDR3 DNA sequence: TGTGCCAGCAGTCGAGGGGGGAGAGAGACCCAGTACTTC. Translating it yields CASSRGGRETQYF.

This clonotype appeared many times. This chain joins TRBV7-2 and TRBJ2-5; D possibly corresponds to TRBD1 (6 bases). The CDR3 sequence is 15 residues long. Trimming took 0 bases from V and 5 from J, leaving 13 bases between them. The V gene's germline CDR1 is SGHTA and CDR2 FQGNSA. Here the CDR3 reads CASSLAYRVVETQYF. The CDR3 DNA is TGTGCCAGCAGCTTAGCCTACAGGGTGGTGGAGACCCAGTACTTC.

This clonotype has a count of ten or more. The CDR3 nucleotides read TGTGCCAGCAGCCCCAGCACGGTCGAGCAGTACTTC. Translating it yields CASSPSTVEQYF. The J gene is TRBJ2-7, the V gene TRBV5-6, with D unclear. Between the trimmed V and J ends, which lost 4 bases and 6 bases, there was a span of 11 bases. This CDR3 has 12 residues. The germline CDR1 and CDR2 sequences are SGHDT and YYEEEE. The full variable domain, its missing parts supplied by reference TRBV5-6 and TRBJ2-7, is DAGVTQSPTHLIKTRGQQVTLRCSPKSGHDTVSWYQQALGQGPQFIFQYYEEEERQRGNFPDRFSGHQFPNYSSELNVNALLLGDSALYLCASSPSTVEQYFGPGTRLTVT.

This clonotype was detected ten times or more. The chain has TRBV2 and TRBJ2-3; D perhaps matches TRBD2 (5 bases). V lost 6 bases, J lost 0 bases, and 7 bases lay in between. The CDR3 runs 13 residues. Germline V gene data show CDR1 as SNHLY and CDR2 as FYNNEI. CDR3 nucleotides: TGTGCCAGCAGCGGGGTTAGCACAGATACGCAGTATTTT. Its translation: CASSGVSTDTQYF.

The DNA of the CDR3 is TGTGCCAGCAGCCGCCGAGTGGGCGAGCAGTACTTC. Amino acid sequence: CASSRRVGEQYF. The genes are TRBV7-2 and TRBJ2-7; D is unresolved. CDR3 length: 12 residues. V lost 5 bases, J lost 6 bases, and 11 bases lay in between. Germline V gene sequence: CDR1 SGHTA, CDR2 FQGNSA.

This clonotype was seen ten or more times. The rearrangement joins TRBV7-6 to TRBJ2-2; D is ambiguous. The CDR3 extends over 16 amino acids. The V gene lost 3 bases and the J gene lost 4 bases, with 15 bases spanning the gap. Germline V gene data show CDR1 as SGHVS and CDR2 as FNYEAQ. CDR3: CASSLRNLQTTGELFF. CDR3 DNA sequence: TGTGCCAGCAGCTTGAGGAACCTACAAACCACCGGGGAGCTGTTTTTT.

This clonotype appeared many times. The gene calls are TRBV4-3 and TRBJ2-5, with D hard to call. Trimming pared 0 bases from V and 6 bases from J, leaving 8 bases between. The CDR3 has 13 amino acids. Germline V gene sequence: CDR1 LGHNA, CDR2 YSLEER. CDR3 protein: CASSQDKRQTQYF. The CDR3 coding sequence is TGCGCCAGCAGCCAAGATAAGAGGCAGACCCAGTACTTC.

In its sample, this clonotype was seen many times. This chain connects TRBV7-9 to TRBJ2-1; D is perhaps TRBD1 (5 bases). The V gene's germline CDR1 is SEHNR and CDR2 FQNEAQ (reference sequence). This CDR3 is 12 amino acids long. The V and J ends lost 3 bases and 10 bases respectively, with 10 bases between them. CDR3 nucleotides: TGTGCCAGCAGCTTGGGGTGGGGCGAGCAGTTCTTC. Amino acid sequence: CASSLGWGEQFF.

This clonotype was picked up a small number of times. The V gene is TRBV7-2, the J gene TRBJ1-5; D might be TRBD1 (6 bases). Germline CDR1 reads SGHTA; CDR2 reads FQGNSA. V was trimmed by 5 bases and J by 5 bases, leaving 10 bases between them. The CDR3 length is 13 residues. CDR3 region: CASSGGRDQPQHF. The CDR3 DNA reads TGTGCCAGCAGCGGGGGCAGGGATCAGCCCCAGCATTTT.

This clonotype was detected ten times or more. V and J are TRBV5-1 and TRBJ1-1; D is perhaps TRBD1 (6 bases). The CDR3 is made up of 15 amino acids. V lost 4 bases and J 3 bases, leaving 16 bases between the germline ends. Germline V CDR1 and CDR2: SGHRS, YFSETQ. For the CDR3, the DNA is TGCGCCAGCAGCATCTTATCCAGGGGAGACACTGAAGCTTTCTTT. Encoded protein: CASSILSRGDTEAFF.

The gene calls are TRBV25-1 and TRBJ2-1; D unclear. The CDR3 runs to 13 residues. V lost 6 bases and J 0 bases, leaving 6 bases between the germline ends. Germline V gene lookup returns CDR1 MGHDK and CDR2 SYGVNS. DNA of the CDR3: TGTGCCAGCAGCGAGAACTCCTACAATGAGCAGTTCTTC. The encoded protein is CASSENSYNEQFF.

This clonotype has at least ten counts. The chain employs TRBV7-8 and TRBJ1-2; 10 bases map to TRBD1. The germline V gene has CDR1 SGHVS and CDR2 FQNEAQ. Losses at the gene ends were 0 bases for V and 8 bases for J; bases not matched to a gene: 9. The CDR3 runs to 16 residues. DNA of the CDR3: TGTGCCAGCAGCTTAGCGAGTAGGGGGGACAGGGGAGGCTACACCTTC. Protein product: CASSLASRGDRGGYTF.

A few counts support this clonotype. V and J are TRBV7-8 and TRBJ2-3; TRBD2 aligns across 8 bases. This CDR3 contains 16 residues. Germline trimming cut 1 base from V and 1 base from J; bases unmatched to any gene: 4. CDR1 is SGHVS, CDR2 FQNEAQ, per germline. The CDR3 sequence is CASSLGPGLGTDTQYF. The CDR3 DNA sequence: TGTGCCAGCAGCTTAGGGCCGGGACTAGGCACAGATACGCAGTATTTT.

This clonotype was counted between two and nine times. J is TRBJ2-5 and V is TRBV9; D tentatively reads TRBD1 or TRBD2 (6 bases each). CDR3 length equals 13 residues. Per the germline V gene, CDR1 is SGDLS and CDR2 is YYNGEE. Trimming shortened V by 3 bases and J by 5 bases, and 11 bases separated the two germline ends. The DNA for the CDR3 is TGTGCCAGCAGCGGTCCGGGGGCGGAGACCCAGTACTTC. Protein: CASSGPGAETQYF. The full variable domain, in which reference TRBV9 and TRBJ2-5 provide the parts outside the CDR3, is DSGVTQTPKHLITATGQRVTLRCSPRSGDLSVYWYQQSLDQGLQFLIQYYNGEERAKGNILERFSAQQFPDLHSELNLSSLELGDSALYFCASSGPGAETQYFGPGTRLLVL.

The chain links TRBV2 to TRBJ2-5; D not resolved. The CDR3 runs to 11 residues. The germline V gene encodes CDR1 SNHLY and CDR2 FYNNEI. V lost 6 bases, J lost 5 bases, and 7 bases lay in between. The CDR3 region has the DNA TGTGCCAGCAGCTCGTCGGAGACCCAGTACTTC. This sequence encodes CASSSSETQYF. The full variable domain, rest sourced from reference TRBV2 and TRBJ2-5, is EPEVTQTPSHQVTQMGQEVILRCVPISNHLYFYWYRQILGQKVEFLVSFYNNEISEKSEIFDDQFSVERPDGSNFTLKIRSTKLEDSAMYFCASSSSETQYFGPGTRLLVL.

This clonotype was detected only a few times. V is TRBV7-2 and J is TRBJ1-4, with a possible D match to TRBD1 (6 bases). The CDR3 consists of 16 residues. Between the trimmed V and J ends, which lost 3 bases and 0 bases, there was a span of 11 bases. CDR1 SGHTA and CDR2 FQGNSA come from the germline V gene. Here the CDR3 DNA reads TGTGCCAGCAGCTTGTCAGGGGCTTCAACTAATGAAAAACTGTTTTTT. Translated: CASSLSGASTNEKLFF.

This clonotype has a count of ten or more. The chain employs TRBV12-3 or TRBV12-4 and TRBJ1-1, with 10 bases identical to TRBD1. The V gene end was trimmed by 3 bases and the J gene end by 3 bases; junction bases not matched to a gene: 4. This CDR3 region has 15 residues. CDR3 sequence: CASSLGQGWDTEAFF. For the CDR3, the DNA is TGTGCCAGCAGTTTGGGACAGGGGTGGGACACTGAAGCTTTCTTT.

This clonotype was seen many times. The chain has TRBV30 and TRBJ2-4; a weak D match, TRBD2 (5 bases). The germline V gene encodes CDR1 GTSNPN and CDR2 SVGIG (reference sequence). Trimming took 0 bases from V and 11 from J, leaving 20 bases between them. CDR3 size: 15 residues. The CDR3 DNA sequence: TGTGCCTGGAGTGTACTAGGCGGCGTCCTTTCGCTTCAGTACTTC. It translates to CAWSVLGGVLSLQYF.

This clonotype showed up just a few times. The chain is built from TRBV27 and TRBJ1-6, with D perhaps matching TRBD1 (5 bases). The CDR3 is 18 residues long. In germline, CDR1 is MNHEY, CDR2 SMNVEV (reference sequence). V lost 3 bases and J lost 0, with 15 bases in between. CDR3: CASSFLQGARSYNSPLHF. As DNA, the CDR3 is TGTGCCAGCAGTTTTCTTCAAGGGGCCCGCTCCTATAATTCACCCCTCCACTTT.

This clonotype was observed many times. The chain combines TRBV4-3 with TRBJ1-1; D ambiguous. The germline V gene encodes CDR1 LGHNA and CDR2 YSLEER. This CDR3 is 17 amino acids long. Trimming removed 0 bases from V and 5 bases from J, with 19 bases in between. CDR3 residues: CASSQDWPLEGRTEAFF. In DNA form, the CDR3 reads TGCGCCAGCAGCCAAGACTGGCCCTTGGAAGGGCGGACTGAAGCTTTCTTT.

This clonotype was counted only a few times. The rearrangement joins TRBV20-1 to TRBJ2-5; the match to TRBD2 covers 10 bases. Trimming removed 3 bases from V and 2 bases from J; junction bases left unmatched: 6. Per germline, CDR1 DFQATT and CDR2 SNEGSKA (reference sequence). The CDR3 covers 15 residues. The CDR3 DNA reads TGCAGTGCTAGCCCTAGCGGGGGCCCTCAAGAGACCCAGTACTTC. Its translation is CSASPSGGPQETQYF.

This clonotype was counted at least ten times. This chain connects TRBV5-1 to TRBJ1-4; 9 bases are a match to TRBD1. The CDR3 is 15 amino acids. The germline gives CDR1 SGHRS, CDR2 YFSETQ. Trimming cost V 0 bases and J 5 bases; bases outside gene matches: 2. The CDR3 protein is CASSLGTGANEKLFF. Here the CDR3 DNA reads TGCGCCAGCAGCTTGGGGACAGGGGCGAATGAAAAACTGTTTTTT.

At least ten counts were recorded for this clonotype. The chain couples TRBV7-9 to TRBJ2-1; possible D gene TRBD2, 5 bases. Germline lookup yields CDR1 SEHNR and CDR2 FQNEAQ (reference sequence). The CDR3 loop spans 16 amino acids. V lost 6 bases, J lost 8 bases, and 23 bases lay in between. This CDR3 is CASRPSLRGTIYEQFF. The CDR3 nucleotides read TGTGCCAGCAGACCCTCACTCCGGGGTACAATCTATGAGCAGTTCTTC.

This clonotype was seen repeatedly, ten times or more. The V gene is TRBV3-1, the J gene TRBJ2-3; 11 bases match TRBD2. From germline, CDR1 is LGHDT and CDR2 YNNKEL (reference sequence). J was trimmed by 2 bases and V by 4 bases; bases with no gene match: 2. The CDR3 spans 15 residues. The DNA of the CDR3 is TGTGCCAGCAGCCTACTAGCGGGGGTCACAGATACGCAGTATTTT. Translation: CASSLLAGVTDTQYF.